Presented here are 26 T cell receptor beta chains from one specimen sequenced in a study of blood T cell repertoires in COVID-19. Libraries were prepared by immunoSEQ multiplex PCR; TCRdb keeps only in-frame clonotypes and omits some of them. The sample contains 300,000 to 400,000 clones, 80% to 90% of which appear only once. Sequences were obtained from peripheral blood. The origin of the receptors is a man younger than 45 with COVID-19, enrolled during active disease.

This clone was detected once. This chain joins TRBV3-1 (or the pseudogene TRBV3-2) and TRBJ1-1, with TRBD1 matching over 8 bases. In germline, CDR1 is LGHDT, CDR2 YNNKEL (reference sequence). V gave up 1 base and J gave up 8 bases; unmatched junction bases: 3. This CDR3 is built from 13 residues. Here the CDR3 reads CASSQAGQGEAFF. The CDR3 bases are TGTGCCAGCAGCCAAGCAGGACAGGGAGAAGCTTTCTTT.

This clone was counted a few times. V and J are TRBV6-5 and TRBJ1-6; D is perhaps TRBD1 (5 bases). Trimming shortened V by 7 bases and J by 6 bases, and 10 bases separated the two germline ends. The CDR3 is made up of 13 amino acids. Germline V gene sequence: CDR1 MNHEY, CDR2 SVGAGI. In DNA, the CDR3 is TGTGCCAGCACCACAAGGGGTAATTCACCCCTCCACTTT. Translation gives CASTTRGNSPLHF.

The rearrangement uses TRBV6-2 or TRBV6-3 and TRBJ2-3; TRBD1 matches at 8 bases. After removal of 0 bases from V and 4 bases from J, the junction contained 6 bases not matched to a gene. From germline, CDR1 is MNHEY and CDR2 SVGEGT. The CDR3 totals 16 residues. In nucleotides, the CDR3 is TGTGCCAGCAGTTACTCAGGGCAGGGGGCGTCAGATACGCAGTATTTT. Protein product: CASSYSGQGASDTQYF.

The chain is built from TRBV14 and TRBJ1-1; 7 nucleotides align to TRBD1. Losses at the gene ends were 4 bases for V and 0 bases for J; bases not matched to a gene: 5. Germline V gives CDR1 SGHDN, CDR2 FVKESK. CDR3 length: 15 residues. DNA of the CDR3: TGTGCCAGCAGCCGTTATGGACAGGTGAACACTGAAGCTTTCTTT. Amino acids: CASSRYGQVNTEAFF.

The chain has TRBV7-8 and TRBJ2-1, with TRBD2 matching over 7 bases. This CDR3 spans 17 amino acids. J gave up 7 bases and V 2 bases, and 14 bases lay outside the gene matches. Germline CDR1 is SGHVS and CDR2 is FQNEAQ. The CDR3 loop reads CASSLFRFSGWDNEQFF. The CDR3 region has the DNA TGTGCCAGCAGCTTATTTCGATTTAGCGGGTGGGATAATGAGCAGTTCTTC.

The J gene is TRBJ2-7, the V gene TRBV10-1; 9 bases align to TRBD1. This CDR3 comprises 13 residues. The germline gives CDR1 WNHNN, CDR2 SYGVQD (reference sequence). The J segment lost 8 bases and the V segment lost 2 bases, leaving 4 bases of the junction unmatched. CDR3 sequence reads: CASSEGQGPKQYF. The CDR3 DNA is TGCGCCAGCAGTGAGGGACAGGGGCCTAAGCAGTACTTC.

V usage is TRBV19 and J usage is TRBJ2-1; TRBD2 matches 8 bases. The germline V gene has CDR1 LNHDA and CDR2 SQIVND (reference sequence). CDR3 length: 15 amino acids. J lost 10 bases, V lost 7 bases, and 15 bases had no gene match. The CDR3 protein is CASTAGGTRWSEQFF. CDR3 coding DNA: TGTGCCAGTACGGCGGGGGGAACAAGATGGAGCGAGCAGTTCTTC.

The rearrangement links TRBV12-3 or TRBV12-4 to TRBJ1-2; D is undetermined. The CDR3 has 12 residues. With 3 bases removed from V and 4 bases from J, the gap between germline ends came to 6 bases. This chain's CDR3 is CASSFSTYGYTF. CDR3 nucleotide sequence: TGTGCCAGCAGTTTTTCTACCTATGGCTACACCTTC.

J is TRBJ2-7 and V is TRBV27; D uncertain. Germline V CDR1 and CDR2: MNHEY, SMNVEV (reference sequence). V lost 4 bases and J lost 5, with 15 bases in between. CDR3 length equals 14 residues. CDR3 sequence: CASSSDLQRHEQYF. DNA for the CDR3: TGTGCCAGCAGTTCCGATCTCCAGCGCCACGAGCAGTACTTC.

The chain recombines TRBV6-6 with TRBJ1-2; perhaps TRBD1 as D (6 bases). Per the germline V gene, CDR1 is MNHNY and CDR2 is SVGAGI (reference sequence). The CDR3 spans 14 residues. V lost 8 bases to trimming and J lost 2 bases, with 15 bases between them. This chain's CDR3 is CASGRTERNYGYTF. CDR3 nucleotides: TGTGCCAGCGGACGGACAGAGAGGAACTATGGCTACACCTTC.

This clone was seen a few times. The J gene is TRBJ1-5, the V gene TRBV11-3; D is undetermined. Trimming cost V 5 bases and J 2 bases, with 10 bases left between them. Per germline, CDR1 SGHNT and CDR2 YENEEA. CDR3 size: 14 residues. The chain's CDR3 is CASSERGGNQPQHF. CDR3 nucleotide sequence: TGTGCCAGCAGCGAACGGGGAGGCAATCAGCCCCAGCATTTT.

This chain uses TRBV2 with TRBJ2-3; 14 nucleotides line up with TRBD2. Unmatched junction bases numbered 10, after V lost 5 bases and J lost 6 bases. Germline lookup yields CDR1 SNHLY and CDR2 FYNNEI. This CDR3 comprises 17 residues. CDR3 loop: CASSHQGLAGALDTQYF. The CDR3 region has the DNA TGTGCCAGCAGTCACCAGGGACTAGCGGGGGCGCTGGATACGCAGTATTTT.

The chain employs TRBV30 and TRBJ2-4, with TRBD1 identical over 8 bases. Germline V lookup: CDR1 GTSNPN, CDR2 SVGIG (reference sequence). V trimming: 2 bases; J trimming: 0 bases; junction bases outside the gene matches: 9. The CDR3 runs 17 residues. The CDR3 DNA reads as TGTGCCTGGAGTTGGGGACAGGTCCTTTCAGCCAAAAACATTCAGTACTTC. This encodes CAWSWGQVLSAKNIQYF. The full variable domain, in which reference TRBV30 and TRBJ2-4 provide the parts outside the CDR3, is SQTIHQWPATLVQPVGSPLSLECTVEGTSNPNLYWYRQAAGRGLQLLFYSVGIGQISSEVPQNLSASRPQDRQFILSSKKLLLSDSGFYLCAWSWGQVLSAKNIQYFGAGTRLSVL.

V is TRBV20-1 and J is TRBJ2-7; D is unresolved. Germline lookup yields CDR1 DFQATT and CDR2 SNEGSKA (reference sequence). The CDR3 loop spans 11 amino acids. Trimming left V 3 bases short and J 4 bases short, with 7 bases between. Written as DNA, the CDR3 is TGCAGTGCTAGGTGGGCTTACGAGCAGTACTTC. It translates to CSARWAYEQYF.

The V and J genes are TRBV27 and TRBJ1-4; D is ambiguous. Germline loops: CDR1 MNHEY, CDR2 SMNVEV (reference sequence). This CDR3 is built from 11 residues. Between the trimmed V and J ends, which lost 6 bases and 5 bases, there was a span of 4 bases. CDR3 residues: CASSTNEKLFF. For the CDR3, the DNA is TGTGCCAGCAGCACAAATGAAAAACTGTTTTTT.

This sequence joins TRBV19 and TRBJ1-1, with D uncertain. This CDR3 contains 13 residues. Germline values: CDR1 LNHDA, CDR2 SQIVND (reference sequence). Trimming removed 6 bases from V and 5 bases from J, with 13 bases in between. This CDR3 is CASSPFGGTEAFF. The CDR3 DNA reads as TGTGCCAGTAGCCCGTTCGGAGGAACTGAAGCTTTCTTT.

Concerning this clone: Other DNA sequences in the sample encode the same CDR3. This chain uses TRBV4-3 with TRBJ2-1; D call uncertain. CDR1 LGHNA and CDR2 YSLEER come from the germline V gene. The CDR3 length is 13 residues. Trimming removed 0 bases from V and 3 bases from J, with 3 bases in between. The CDR3 spells CASSQDSYNEQFF. CDR3 DNA sequence: TGCGCCAGCAGCCAAGACAGCTACAATGAGCAGTTCTTC.

The chain has TRBV10-3 and TRBJ2-7; no clear D. V lost 0 bases and J lost 4, with 7 bases in between. Germline loops: CDR1 ENHRY, CDR2 SYGVKD. The CDR3 length is 13 residues. The CDR3 reads CAISESRLYEQYF. For the CDR3, the DNA is TGTGCCATCAGTGAGTCTAGATTATACGAGCAGTACTTC.

This clone was seen a few times. V gene TRBV10-3 combines with J gene TRBJ2-2, with 7 bases fitting TRBD1. The CDR3 extends over 14 amino acids. V lost 11 bases and J lost 0; bases outside the gene matches: 6. Germline-derived CDR1 and CDR2 are ENHRY and SYGVKD. In nucleotides, the CDR3 is TGTGCCGCGAAGACAGGGTCGAACACCGGGGAGCTGTTTTTT. Its translation: CAAKTGSNTGELFF.

This clone was seen once. The chain is built from TRBV11-2 and TRBJ2-7; D may be TRBD2 (6 bases). Trimming left V 8 bases short and J 6 bases short, with 14 bases between. Germline V CDR1 and CDR2: SGHAT, FQNNGV. CDR3 length equals 12 residues. CDR3 region: CASSRRAGEQYF. In DNA form, the CDR3 reads TGTGCCAGCTCACGGAGGGCTGGCGAGCAGTACTTC.

The genes are TRBV7-3 and TRBJ2-2, with 9 bases identical to TRBD1. CDR3 length: 15 residues. J gave up 8 bases and V 6 bases, and 10 bases lay outside the gene matches. CDR1 and CDR2 (germline): SGHTA, FQGTGA. CDR3 bases: TGTGCCAGCAGTCAAAATACAGGGGGCATGGGGGAGCTGTTTTTT. It translates to CASSQNTGGMGELFF.

V is TRBV10-3 and J is TRBJ1-5, with TRBD1 matching 11 bases. This CDR3 spans 17 amino acids. The V and J ends lost 8 bases and 2 bases, in that order; junction bases with no gene match: 11. Germline V CDR1 and CDR2: ENHRY, SYGVKD. CDR3 sequence (DNA): TGTGCCATCGCCGCTGGACAGGGGGCTAGGGGCAATCAGCCCCAGCATTTT. Encoded protein: CAIAAGQGARGNQPQHF.

The genes are TRBV10-3 and TRBJ2-7; D perhaps matches TRBD1 (5 bases). Germline assignment: CDR1 ENHRY and CDR2 SYGVKD. V lost 4 bases, J lost 6 bases, and 13 bases lay in between. This CDR3 spans 13 amino acids. CDR3 residues: CAISGTPPREQYF. In DNA, the CDR3 is TGTGCCATCAGTGGGACACCCCCGCGCGAGCAGTACTTC.

Comments on this clone: One end of the junction fails to match germline, which may point to a read error. V is TRBV4-1 and J is TRBJ2-7, with 9 bases aligning to TRBD1. The CDR3 is made up of 13 amino acids. Germline CDR1 MGHRA, CDR2 YSYEKL. In nucleotides, the CDR3 is TGCGCCAGCAGCCAAGTGGGGACAGGGAAGAGAAACTTC. Translated, it gives CASSQVGTGKRNF.

The chain joins TRBV4-3 to TRBJ2-7, with D perhaps TRBD2 (5 bases). Trimming stripped 0 bases from V and 2 bases from J, with 8 bases between. The CDR3 runs 14 residues. In germline, CDR1 is LGHNA, CDR2 YSLEER. Here the CDR3 DNA reads TGCGCCAGCAGCCAAGATGACGGGACCTACGAGCAGTACTTC. It specifies CASSQDDGTYEQYF.

V usage is TRBV19 and J usage is TRBJ2-2; D is perhaps TRBD1 (5 bases). CDR1 is LNHDA and CDR2 is SQIVND in the germline V gene (reference sequence). CDR3 length: 16 amino acids. V dropped 5 bases and J dropped 8 bases, with 21 bases sitting between them. The CDR3 coding sequence is TGTGCCAGTAGTGGGCTTGTAGGGGCCCACGGTGGGGAGCTGTTTTTT. Protein sequence: CASSGLVGAHGGELFF.